Presented here are 25 T cell receptor beta chains from one specimen sequenced in a study of shared clonotypes between healthy human individuals. Libraries were prepared by immunoSEQ multiplex PCR; TCRdb keeps only in-frame clonotypes and omits some of them. This sample has millions of clones, with more than 90% found just once. The sample was naive CD4+ T cells sorted from blood. Specified subset: CD45RA+ positively selected. These TCRs come from a man younger than 35 in good health.

The chain carries TRBV4-3 and TRBJ1-1, with D possibly being TRBD1 (6 bases). The germline V gene encodes CDR1 LGHNA and CDR2 YSLEER. CDR3 size: 15 residues. The V and J ends lost 0 bases and 7 bases respectively, with 15 bases between them. The CDR3 protein is CASSQDEAGGVEAFF. The CDR3 DNA reads TGCGCCAGCAGCCAAGATGAAGCGGGGGGCGTTGAAGCTTTCTTT.

This rearrangement joins TRBV13 to TRBJ2-5, with a possible D match to TRBD1 (5 bases). Looked up from germline, CDR1 is PRHDT and CDR2 is FYEKMQ (reference sequence). The V and J ends lost 5 bases and 7 bases respectively, with 14 bases between them. The CDR3 totals 13 residues. The CDR3 DNA reads TGTGCCAGCAGCGTCGACCAGGGTAGGACCCAGTACTTC. Protein sequence: CASSVDQGRTQYF.

The chain recombines TRBV11-2 with TRBJ2-1; D is uncertain. This CDR3 comprises 14 residues. V was trimmed by 2 bases and J by 4 bases, leaving 9 bases between them. CDR1 SGHAT and CDR2 FQNNGV come from the germline V gene. In nucleotides, the CDR3 is TGTGCCAGCAGCTTAAAGGTCTCGTACAATGAGCAGTTCTTC. Translating it yields CASSLKVSYNEQFF.

This chain links TRBV7-2 with TRBJ2-1; D is perhaps TRBD1 (6 bases). The V end lost 2 bases, the J end lost 0 bases, and 11 bases lay between the germline ends. CDR3 length: 16 residues. CDR1 SGHTA and CDR2 FQGNSA come from the germline V gene. The CDR3 sequence: CASSLYRGGSYNEQFF. The CDR3 DNA reads as TGTGCCAGCAGCTTATATCGAGGGGGCTCCTACAATGAGCAGTTCTTC.

The J gene is TRBJ2-3, the V gene TRBV5-1, with 7 positions matching TRBD1. The CDR3 is 16 amino acids. Germline V gene sequence: CDR1 SGHRS, CDR2 YFSETQ. Germline trimming cut 5 bases from V and 0 bases from J; bases unmatched to any gene: 9. The CDR3 DNA follows: TGCGCCAGCAGTGTCGACAGGGCCGGGAGCACAGATACGCAGTATTTT. Amino acid sequence: CASSVDRAGSTDTQYF.

With respect to this clone: This specimen includes other DNA sequences encoding the same CDR3. The chain links TRBV30 to TRBJ1-1; D is unclear. Germline CDR1 GTSNPN, CDR2 SVGIG (reference sequence). Between the trimmed V and J ends, which lost 0 bases and 1 base, there was a span of 6 bases. This CDR3 is built from 13 residues. The CDR3 DNA sequence: TGTGCCTGGAGTGTACCAGGGAACACTGAAGCTTTCTTT. Residues: CAWSVPGNTEAFF.

This clone was recorded a few times. This chain joins TRBV9 and TRBJ1-3; D is possibly TRBD1 (5 bases). Germline V gene data show CDR1 as SGDLS and CDR2 as YYNGEE. Trimming took off 2 bases at V and 2 bases at J, with 8 bases between the two ends. The CDR3 sequence is 14 residues long. DNA for the CDR3: TGTGCCAGCAGCGTGGCACAGGCTGGAAACACCATATATTTT. This gives the protein CASSVAQAGNTIYF.

The rearrangement links TRBV5-1 to TRBJ1-6; D is perhaps TRBD1 (5 bases). Trimming pared 0 bases from V and 5 bases from J, leaving 12 bases between. The germline V gene encodes CDR1 SGHRS and CDR2 YFSETQ. CDR3 length: 16 residues. CDR3 nucleotides: TGCGCCAGCAGCTTGGGGGGGTCAGCCAATAATTCACCCCTCCACTTT. This encodes CASSLGGSANNSPLHF.

The table lists this clone with a count of one. V usage is TRBV28 and J usage is TRBJ2-7, with a tentative D call TRBD2 (5 bases). Trimming took off 1 base at V and 2 bases at J, with 18 bases between the two ends. Germline CDR1 is MDHEN and CDR2 is SYDVKM. This CDR3 is built from 17 residues. DNA of the CDR3: TGTGCCAGCAGTTTATTTTTCGGGGTCACAAGGCCCTACGAGCAGTACTTC. Encoded protein: CASSLFFGVTRPYEQYF.

J is TRBJ2-5 and V is TRBV18; possible D gene TRBD2, 6 bases. Per the germline V gene, CDR1 is KGHSH and CDR2 is LQKENI. CDR3 size: 13 residues. The V gene lost 2 bases and the J gene lost 9 bases, with 13 bases spanning the gap. This CDR3 is CASSPGTPMAQYF. The CDR3 DNA follows: TGTGCCAGCTCACCAGGGACTCCAATGGCCCAGTACTTC.

Remarks on this clone: Other DNA sequences from this sample encode an identical CDR3 as well. V and J are TRBV6-1 and TRBJ1-2, with 8 bases that match TRBD1. CDR3 size: 14 residues. Germline CDR1 and CDR2: MNHNS and SASEGT. The junction had 6 bases not matched to a gene; V was cut back by 4 bases and J by 5 bases. The CDR3 here is CASSAGQGNYGYTF. The DNA of the CDR3 is TGTGCCAGCAGTGCCGGACAGGGTAATTATGGCTACACCTTC.

This rearrangement joins TRBV6-5 to TRBJ1-1; TRBD1 matches 9 bases. The V gene's germline CDR1 is MNHEY and CDR2 SVGAGI. The CDR3 is 12 residues long. V lost 8 bases to trimming and J lost 11 bases; unmatched junction nucleotides: 9. This chain's CDR3 is CASRDRGWVAFF. The CDR3 nucleotides are TGTGCCAGCCGAGACAGGGGGTGGGTGGCTTTCTTT.

The table lists this clone with a count of one. The chain links TRBV18 to TRBJ2-7; no clear D. The length of the CDR3 is 13 residues. Germline lookup yields CDR1 KGHSH and CDR2 LQKENI. The V end was cut by 2 bases, the J end by 5 bases, with 10 bases between. CDR3 nucleotide sequence: TGTGCCAGCTCACCAAGGAGTACGGACGAGCAGTACTTC. Protein sequence: CASSPRSTDEQYF.

The chain combines TRBV30 with TRBJ1-6; TRBD1 matches at 10 bases. The CDR3 has 14 residues. From germline, CDR1 is GTSNPN and CDR2 SVGIG (reference sequence). V was pared by 0 bases and J by 10 bases, with 3 bases of the junction left unmatched. In nucleotides, the CDR3 is TGTGCCTGGAGTGTGGACAGGGGGAGGTCACCCCTCCACTTT. This encodes CAWSVDRGRSPLHF.

This chain links TRBV6-6 with TRBJ1-6; tentatively, D is TRBD1 (5 bases). Germline V gene sequence: CDR1 MNHNY, CDR2 SVGAGI (reference sequence). The CDR3 is 15 residues long. V was shortened by 5 bases and J by 10 bases, with 18 bases between the two germline ends. This CDR3 is CASSPSQGVGSPLHF. The DNA of the CDR3 is TGTGCCAGCAGTCCGAGCCAGGGTGTTGGGTCACCCCTCCACTTT.

The chain couples TRBV2 to TRBJ2-7; no clear D gene. The CDR3 runs to 11 residues. The germline V and J ends were trimmed by 6 bases and 5 bases, with 8 bases remaining between them. In germline, CDR1 is SNHLY, CDR2 FYNNEI. Here the CDR3 DNA reads TGTGCCAGCAGGGTCTTGAACGAGCAGTACTTC. Translation gives CASRVLNEQYF.

The V and J genes are TRBV27 and TRBJ2-5; 11 nucleotides align to TRBD1. The CDR3 contains 16 residues. Germline V gene data show CDR1 as MNHEY and CDR2 as SMNVEV (reference sequence). With V trimmed by 4 bases and J by 4 bases, 8 bases remained unmatched. The CDR3 coding sequence is TGTGCCAGCAGTTCCCGGGACAGGGGGGTTCGAGAGACCCAGTACTTC. It yields the protein CASSSRDRGVRETQYF.

The chain carries TRBV11-2 and TRBJ2-5; 11 nucleotides align to TRBD2. Germline assignment: CDR1 SGHAT and CDR2 FQNNGV. The CDR3 covers 13 residues. Trimming removed 4 bases from V and 7 bases from J; junction bases left unmatched: 2. The CDR3 sequence is CASSYGTSGTQYF. The CDR3 region has the DNA TGTGCCAGCAGCTACGGGACTAGCGGGACCCAGTACTTC. The entire variable domain, with the rest obtained from reference TRBV11-2 and TRBJ2-5, is as follows: EAGVAQSPRYKIIEKRQSVAFWCNPISGHATLYWYQQILGQGPKLLIQFQNNGVVDDSQLPKDRFSAERLKGVDSTLKIQPAKLEDSAVYLCASSYGTSGTQYFGPGTRLLVL.

The rearrangement links TRBV5-4 to TRBJ1-1; D not resolved. The CDR3 runs to 16 residues. Between the trimmed V and J ends, which lost 4 bases and 0 bases, there was a span of 16 bases. Germline assignment: CDR1 SGHNT and CDR2 YYREEE (reference sequence). The CDR3 DNA reads as TGTGCCAGCAGCCCTGGACGAGGCTCGGTGAACACTGAAGCTTTCTTT. Translated: CASSPGRGSVNTEAFF.

The J gene is TRBJ2-3, the V gene TRBV5-1; 9 bases are a match to TRBD2. V was clipped by 2 bases and J by 8 bases; unmatched bases: 6. The CDR3 loop spans 14 amino acids. Germline V gene sequence: CDR1 SGHRS, CDR2 YFSETQ. CDR3 protein: CASSLGGGAGTQYF. CDR3 bases: TGCGCCAGCAGCTTAGGCGGGGGGGCCGGTACGCAGTATTTT.

This rearrangement joins TRBV7-8 to TRBJ2-5; D remains ambiguous. CDR1 and CDR2 (germline): SGHVS, FQNEAQ. The length of the CDR3 is 11 residues. Between the trimmed V and J ends, which lost 7 bases and 5 bases, there was a span of 8 bases. CDR3 residues: CASTPRETQYF. In DNA form, the CDR3 reads TGTGCCAGCACCCCCCGGGAGACCCAGTACTTC.

The chain recombines TRBV30 with TRBJ2-5; D tentatively reads TRBD1 or TRBD2 (5 bases each). The CDR3 runs to 13 residues. The V end lost 5 bases, the J end lost 4 bases, and 14 bases lay between the germline ends. The V gene's germline CDR1 is GTSNPN and CDR2 SVGIG (reference sequence). CDR3 protein: CAWLRAGRETQYF. In nucleotides, the CDR3 is TGTGCCTGGTTACGGGCAGGGAGAGAGACCCAGTACTTC.

Note on this clone: Other DNA sequences within the sample encode an identical CDR3. The chain carries TRBV5-1 and TRBJ2-5; D is ambiguous. The germline V gene has CDR1 SGHRS and CDR2 YFSETQ. V shed 0 bases and J shed 2 bases, with 8 bases lying between them. CDR3 length: 14 residues. CDR3 nucleotide sequence: TGCGCCAGCAGCTTGGCCGGAGCTCAAGAGACCCAGTACTTC. The encoded protein is CASSLAGAQETQYF.

V gene TRBV2 combines with J gene TRBJ2-5, with 15 nucleotides matching TRBD2. The junction had 7 bases not matched to a gene; V was cut back by 6 bases and J by 5 bases. This CDR3 spans 16 amino acids. Germline CDR1 and CDR2: SNHLY and FYNNEI. CDR3 nucleotides: TGTGCCAGCAGGAGGACTAGCGGGGGGGCCGTGGAGACCCAGTACTTC. Protein sequence: CASRRTSGGAVETQYF.

The J gene is TRBJ2-1, the V gene TRBV29-1; no definite D call. This CDR3 is 13 amino acids long. Germline values: CDR1 SQVTM, CDR2 ANQGSEA. V was cut by 4 bases and J by 2 bases, with 9 bases left in between. This chain's CDR3 is CSVGVGPYNEQFF. The CDR3, as DNA: TGCAGCGTTGGGGTAGGCCCCTACAATGAGCAGTTCTTC.